This TCR beta chain was sequenced during a study of STAT5B mutations in CD4+ large granular lymphocyte leukemia. The study's findings and limits: Higher CD4+ than CD8+ T-LGLL clonality might reflect small sample size. TRBV06-family usage was enriched in top patient clones (8/27) versus controls (2/35).

Controls came from buffy coats of healthy blood donors. This clone has more than one count but fewer than ten. What it recognizes is unknown. The germline CDR1 and CDR2 sequences are MNHNS and SASEGT. J was trimmed by 4 bases and V by 4 bases; bases with no gene match: 7. CDR3 length equals 15 residues. The survey-level immunoSEQ assay was used. The protocol was immunoSEQ multiplex PCR, while the TCRdb copy is restricted to in-frame clones and leaves out a portion. The sample comprises 25,000 to 35,000 clones, roughly 72% of which are singletons, and less than 0.3% rests with the top ten. This clonotype was sampled from a human donor in good health. This sequence joins TRBV6-1 and TRBJ1-5, with TRBD1 matching over 7 bases. The sample taken for sequencing was CD4+ T cells from blood buffy coats. The CDR3 loop reads CASSANPGGNQPQHF. Written as DNA, the CDR3 is TGTGCCAGCAGTGCAAACCCAGGGGGGAATCAGCCCCAGCATTTT.